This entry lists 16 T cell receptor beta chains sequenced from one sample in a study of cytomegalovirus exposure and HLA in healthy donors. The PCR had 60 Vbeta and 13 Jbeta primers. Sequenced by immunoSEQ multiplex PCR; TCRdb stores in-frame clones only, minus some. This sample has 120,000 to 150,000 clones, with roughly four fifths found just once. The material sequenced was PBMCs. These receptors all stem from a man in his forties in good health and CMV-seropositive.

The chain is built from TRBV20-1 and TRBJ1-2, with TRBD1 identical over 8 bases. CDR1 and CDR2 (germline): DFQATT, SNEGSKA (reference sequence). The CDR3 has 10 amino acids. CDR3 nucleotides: TGCAGCACAGGGGGTCGGGGCTACACCTTC. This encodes CSTGGRGYTF.

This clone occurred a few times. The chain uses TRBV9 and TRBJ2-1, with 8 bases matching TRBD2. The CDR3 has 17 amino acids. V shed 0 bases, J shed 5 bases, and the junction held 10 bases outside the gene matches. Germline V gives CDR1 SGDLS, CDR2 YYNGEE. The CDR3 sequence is CASSVDLFAGGNNEQFF. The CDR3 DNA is TGTGCCAGCAGCGTAGACTTGTTCGCGGGAGGAAACAATGAGCAGTTCTTC.

This CDR3 is CASSAMGTDNEQFF. In DNA, the CDR3 is TGTGCCAGCAGCGCGATGGGGACAGACAATGAGCAGTTCTTC. J is TRBJ2-1 and V is TRBV9; 7 bases line up with TRBD1. Losses at the gene ends were 3 bases for V and 5 bases for J; bases not matched to a gene: 5. This CDR3 comprises 14 residues. Per germline, CDR1 SGDLS and CDR2 YYNGEE.

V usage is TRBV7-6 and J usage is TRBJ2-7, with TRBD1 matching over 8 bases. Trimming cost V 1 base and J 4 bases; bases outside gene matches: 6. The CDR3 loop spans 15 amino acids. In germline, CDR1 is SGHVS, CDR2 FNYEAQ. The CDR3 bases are TGTGCCAGCAGCTTAGGTACAGGGGGGTTTTACGAGCAGTACTTC. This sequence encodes CASSLGTGGFYEQYF.

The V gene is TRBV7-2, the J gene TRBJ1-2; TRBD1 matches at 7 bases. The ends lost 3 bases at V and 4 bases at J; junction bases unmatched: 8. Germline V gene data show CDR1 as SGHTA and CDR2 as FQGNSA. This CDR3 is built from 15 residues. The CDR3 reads CASSFSQGVGYGYTF. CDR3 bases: TGTGCCAGCAGCTTTAGTCAGGGGGTAGGCTATGGCTACACCTTC.

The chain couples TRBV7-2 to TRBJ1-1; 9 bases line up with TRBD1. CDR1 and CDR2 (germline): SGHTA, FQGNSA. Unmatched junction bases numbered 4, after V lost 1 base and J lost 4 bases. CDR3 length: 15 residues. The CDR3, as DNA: TGTGCCAGCAGCTTAGAGTGGGACAGGGTCACTGAAGCTTTCTTT. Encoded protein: CASSLEWDRVTEAFF.

As DNA, the CDR3 is TGTGCCAGCAGCTTAGCAAGGGGACTAGGAGATGGAGAGACCCAGTACTTC. This translates into CASSLARGLGDGETQYF. The chain has TRBV7-9 and TRBJ2-5; 8 bases fit TRBD2. V shed 0 bases, J shed 4 bases, and the junction held 10 bases outside the gene matches. Germline V gene sequence: CDR1 SEHNR, CDR2 FQNEAQ (reference sequence). The CDR3 has 17 amino acids.

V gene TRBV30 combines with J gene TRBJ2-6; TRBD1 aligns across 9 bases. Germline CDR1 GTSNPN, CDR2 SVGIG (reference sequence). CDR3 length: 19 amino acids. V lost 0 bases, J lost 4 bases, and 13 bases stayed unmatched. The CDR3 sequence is CAWSVHGTGKLWGANVLTF. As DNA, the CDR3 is TGTGCCTGGAGTGTACATGGGACAGGGAAACTATGGGGGGCCAACGTCCTGACTTTC.

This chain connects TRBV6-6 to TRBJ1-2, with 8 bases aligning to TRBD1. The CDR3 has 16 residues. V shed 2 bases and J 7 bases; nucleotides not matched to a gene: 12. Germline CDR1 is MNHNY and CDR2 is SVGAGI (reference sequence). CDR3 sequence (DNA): TGTGCCAGCAGTTACAGTCCTTCAGGGGGCGCGGTTGGCTACACCTTC. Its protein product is CASSYSPSGGAVGYTF.

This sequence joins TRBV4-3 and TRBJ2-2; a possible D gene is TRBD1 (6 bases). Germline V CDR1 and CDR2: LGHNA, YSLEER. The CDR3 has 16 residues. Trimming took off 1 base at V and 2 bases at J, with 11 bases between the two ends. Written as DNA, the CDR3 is TGCGCCAGCAGCCAAGGGGGGACACCTAACACCGGGGAGCTGTTTTTT. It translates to CASSQGGTPNTGELFF.

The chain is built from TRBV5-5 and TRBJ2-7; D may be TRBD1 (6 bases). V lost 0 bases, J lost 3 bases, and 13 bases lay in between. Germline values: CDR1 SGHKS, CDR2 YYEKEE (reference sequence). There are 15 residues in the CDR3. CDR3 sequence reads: CASSLGPGQDYEQYF. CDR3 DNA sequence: TGTGCCAGCAGCTTGGGACCGGGACAAGACTACGAGCAGTACTTC.

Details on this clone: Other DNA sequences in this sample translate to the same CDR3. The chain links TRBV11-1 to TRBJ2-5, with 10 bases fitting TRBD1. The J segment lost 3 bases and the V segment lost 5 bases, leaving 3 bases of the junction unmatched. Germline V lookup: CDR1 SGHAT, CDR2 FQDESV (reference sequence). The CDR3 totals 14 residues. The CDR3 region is CASSRDRGEETQYF. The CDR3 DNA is TGTGCCAGCAGCCGGGACAGGGGCGAAGAGACCCAGTACTTC.

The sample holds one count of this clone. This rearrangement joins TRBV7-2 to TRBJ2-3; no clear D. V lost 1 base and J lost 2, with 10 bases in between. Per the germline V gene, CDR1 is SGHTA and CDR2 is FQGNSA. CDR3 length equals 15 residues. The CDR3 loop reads CASSLVNSLTDTQYF. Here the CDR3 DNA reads TGTGCCAGCAGCTTAGTGAACAGTCTCACAGATACGCAGTATTTT.

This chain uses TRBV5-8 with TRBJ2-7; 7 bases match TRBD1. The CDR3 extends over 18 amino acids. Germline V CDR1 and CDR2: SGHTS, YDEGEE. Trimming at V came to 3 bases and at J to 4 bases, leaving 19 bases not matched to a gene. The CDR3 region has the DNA TGTGCCAGCAGCTCGTGGTGGTGGGATTATGACAGGGAGTACGAGCAGTACTTC. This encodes CASSSWWWDYDREYEQYF. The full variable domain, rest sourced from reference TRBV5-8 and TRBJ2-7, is EAGVTQSPTHLIKTRGQQATLRCSPISGHTSVYWYQQALGLGLQFLLWYDEGEERNRGNFPPRFSGRQFPNYSSELNVNALELEDSALYLCASSSWWWDYDREYEQYFGPGTRLTVT.

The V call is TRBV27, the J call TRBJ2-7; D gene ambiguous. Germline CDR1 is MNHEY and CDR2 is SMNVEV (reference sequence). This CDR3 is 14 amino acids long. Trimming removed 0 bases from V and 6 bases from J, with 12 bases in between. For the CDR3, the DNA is TGTGCCAGCAGTTTATCAGTAGGTGGGCTCGAGCAGTACTTC. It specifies CASSLSVGGLEQYF.

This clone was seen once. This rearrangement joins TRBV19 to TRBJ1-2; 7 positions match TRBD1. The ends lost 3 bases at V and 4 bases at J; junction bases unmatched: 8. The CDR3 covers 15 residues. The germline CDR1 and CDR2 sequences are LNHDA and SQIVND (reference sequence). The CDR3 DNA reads TGTGCCAGTAGTATCCATGTTCAGGGGGTCTATGGCTACACCTTC. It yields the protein CASSIHVQGVYGYTF.